This T cell receptor (beta chain) comes out of a study of blood T cell repertoires in COVID-19. As for the study in general: The United States, Italy and Spain supplied acute and convalescent COVID-19 samples. Nucleic acid was either cDNA or gDNA, and it came from T cells, B-cell-depleted T cells, or PBMCs.

The V gene's germline CDR1 is LNHDA and CDR2 SQIVND (reference sequence). This CDR3 has 18 amino acids. The ends lost 2 bases at V and 6 bases at J; junction bases unmatched: 18. TCRdb's copy holds only in-frame clones and misses some; the assay was immunoSEQ multiplex PCR. Of 250,000 to 350,000 clones in the sample, around 87% were seen once. Material: peripheral blood. This clonotype was sampled from a woman between 50 and 59 years old who had recovered from COVID-19. The genes are TRBV19 and TRBJ2-7; 8 nucleotides align to TRBD1. The CDR3 nucleotides read TGTGCCAGTAGTATAAGGCGGGCGACAGGGGTTTCGTCCGGCGAGCAGTACTTC. Residues: CASSIRRATGVSSGEQYF.